This T cell receptor beta chain was sequenced during a study of shared clonotypes between healthy human individuals. Study-wide background: Samples came from a couple of female and a few male donors aged 18 to 49. Findings and caveats of the study: Rarefaction indicated that sorted-subset sequencing remained incomplete although depth was large. An anticipated effect of sequencing depth on clonotype sharing among donors was recognized.

The V and J ends lost 6 bases and 5 bases respectively, with 8 bases between them. Germline CDR1 SNHLY, CDR2 FYNNEI. CDR3 length: 11 residues. It was around 220 ng DNA, approximately 30,000 T cell genomes, that sorted-subset replicate PCRs used. Libraries were prepared by immunoSEQ multiplex PCR; TCRdb keeps only in-frame clonotypes and omits some of them. The sample comprises 2 million to 2.5 million clones, roughly 90% of which are singletons, and approximately 0.39% rests with the top ten. Points on this clone: Antigen unknown.

The rearrangement links TRBV2 to TRBJ2-7, with a possible D match to TRBD2 (5 bases). Sequenced: naive CD4+ T cells from PBMCs. Documented subset: CD45RA+ positively selected. This TCR was recovered from a man aged 18 to 29 in good health. Some clones in this sample may be carry-over from other donors' samples. The CDR3 is CASSRTDEQYF. In nucleotides, the CDR3 is TGTGCCAGCAGCCGGACTGACGAGCAGTACTTC.